The clone carrying this T cell receptor (beta chain) was found many times. Its antigen is undetermined. RNA transcripts provided the source from which TCR beta CDR3 regions were amplified. The HTBI primer set drove a first-round RT-PCR of the TCR CDR3. TCRdb itself ran the multiplex PCR reads through MiXCR, one entry per CDR3 protein. The table has hundreds of thousands of distinct CDR3 sequences, over 10% seen once. V lost 4 bases and J lost 5; bases outside the gene matches: 8. Germline-derived CDR1 and CDR2 are SQVTM and ANQGSEA. This CDR3 has 14 residues. These data are taken from a study of T cells in Graves' hyperthyroidism and ophthalmopathy. Background on the study: Staff took peripheral blood when the initial diagnosis was made, before any treatment began.

General study points: Ophthalmopathy was separated from stable hyperthyroidism by a 13 V-J model. Ophthalmopathy, as predicted by the model, came a median about seven months after the prediction. Most thyroid-expanded clonotypes above 0.001 were also found in blood.

This TCR was sampled from a woman aged 18-35 years with Graves' hyperthyroidism. The rearrangement uses TRBV29-1 and TRBJ2-1; 7 nucleotides line up with TRBD2. The sample comprised blood. Here the CDR3 DNA reads TGCAGCGTTGGAAGGGGAGGGCCAAACAATGAGCAGTTCTTC. It translates to CSVGRGGPNNEQFF.